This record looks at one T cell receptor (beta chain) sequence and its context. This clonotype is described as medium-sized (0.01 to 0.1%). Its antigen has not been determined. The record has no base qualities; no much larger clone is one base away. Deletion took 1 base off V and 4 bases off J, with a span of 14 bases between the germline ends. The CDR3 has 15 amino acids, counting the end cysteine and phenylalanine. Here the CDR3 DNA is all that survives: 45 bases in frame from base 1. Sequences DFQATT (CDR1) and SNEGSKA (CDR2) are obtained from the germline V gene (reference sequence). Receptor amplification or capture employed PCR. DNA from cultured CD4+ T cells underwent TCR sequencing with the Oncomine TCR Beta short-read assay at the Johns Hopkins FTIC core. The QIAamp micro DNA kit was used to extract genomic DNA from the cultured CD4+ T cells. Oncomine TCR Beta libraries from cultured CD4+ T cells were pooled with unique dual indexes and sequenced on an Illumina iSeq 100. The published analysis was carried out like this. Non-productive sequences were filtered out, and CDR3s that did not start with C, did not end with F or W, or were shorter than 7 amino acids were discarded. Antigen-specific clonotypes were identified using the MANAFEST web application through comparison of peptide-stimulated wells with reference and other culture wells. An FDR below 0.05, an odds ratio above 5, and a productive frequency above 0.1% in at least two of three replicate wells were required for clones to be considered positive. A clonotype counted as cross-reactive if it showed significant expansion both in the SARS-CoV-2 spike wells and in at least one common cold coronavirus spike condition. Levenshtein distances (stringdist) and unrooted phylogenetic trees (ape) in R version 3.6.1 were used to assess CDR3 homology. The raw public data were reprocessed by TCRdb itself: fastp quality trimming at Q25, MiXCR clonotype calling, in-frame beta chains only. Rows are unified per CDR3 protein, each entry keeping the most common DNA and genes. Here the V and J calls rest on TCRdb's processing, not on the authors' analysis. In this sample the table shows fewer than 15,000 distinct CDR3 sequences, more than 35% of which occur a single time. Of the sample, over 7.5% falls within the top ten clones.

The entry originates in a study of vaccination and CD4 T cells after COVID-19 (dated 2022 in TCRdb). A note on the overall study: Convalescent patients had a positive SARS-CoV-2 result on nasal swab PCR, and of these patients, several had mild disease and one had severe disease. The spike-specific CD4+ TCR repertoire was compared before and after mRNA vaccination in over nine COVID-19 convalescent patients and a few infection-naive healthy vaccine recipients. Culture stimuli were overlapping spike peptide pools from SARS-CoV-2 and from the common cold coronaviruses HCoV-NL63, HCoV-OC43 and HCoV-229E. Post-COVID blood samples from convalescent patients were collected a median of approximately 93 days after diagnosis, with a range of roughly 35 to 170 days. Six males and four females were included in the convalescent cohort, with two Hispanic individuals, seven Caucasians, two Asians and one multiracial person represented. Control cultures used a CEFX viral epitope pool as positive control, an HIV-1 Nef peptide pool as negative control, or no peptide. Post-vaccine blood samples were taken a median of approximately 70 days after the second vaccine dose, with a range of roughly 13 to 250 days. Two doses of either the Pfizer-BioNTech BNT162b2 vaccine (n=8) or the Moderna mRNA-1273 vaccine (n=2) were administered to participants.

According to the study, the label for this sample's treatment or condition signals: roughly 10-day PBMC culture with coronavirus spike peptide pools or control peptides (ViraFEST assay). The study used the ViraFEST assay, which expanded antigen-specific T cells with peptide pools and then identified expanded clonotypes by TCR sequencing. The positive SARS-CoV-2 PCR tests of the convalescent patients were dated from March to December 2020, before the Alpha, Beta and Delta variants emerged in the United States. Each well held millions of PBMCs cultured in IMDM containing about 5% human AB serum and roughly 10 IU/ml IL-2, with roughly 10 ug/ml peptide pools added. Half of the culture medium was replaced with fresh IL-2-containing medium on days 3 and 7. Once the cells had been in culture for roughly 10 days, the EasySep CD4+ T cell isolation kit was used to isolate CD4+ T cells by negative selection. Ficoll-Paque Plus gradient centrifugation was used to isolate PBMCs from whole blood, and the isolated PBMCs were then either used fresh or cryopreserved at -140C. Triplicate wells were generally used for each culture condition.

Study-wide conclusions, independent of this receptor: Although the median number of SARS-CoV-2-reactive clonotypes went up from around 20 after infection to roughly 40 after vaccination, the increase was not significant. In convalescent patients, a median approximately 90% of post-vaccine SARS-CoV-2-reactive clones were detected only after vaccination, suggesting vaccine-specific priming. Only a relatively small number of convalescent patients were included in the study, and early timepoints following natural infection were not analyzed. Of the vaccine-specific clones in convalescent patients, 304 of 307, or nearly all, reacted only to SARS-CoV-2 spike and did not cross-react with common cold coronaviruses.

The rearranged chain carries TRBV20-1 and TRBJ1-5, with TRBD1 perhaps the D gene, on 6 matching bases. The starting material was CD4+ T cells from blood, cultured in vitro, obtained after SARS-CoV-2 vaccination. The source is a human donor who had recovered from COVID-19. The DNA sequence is TGCAGTGCTAGAGTCTTGGACAGCCAAAATCAGCCCCAGCATTTT. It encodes CSARVLDSQNQPQHF.